These 25 T cell receptor beta chains came from one sample sequenced in a study of regulatory T cells in long-lasting Graves disease. Regarding time point: persistent/refractory GD, antithyroid drugs over 5 years with positive TRAb. PBMC RNA served as the TCR library source. According to the study, TCR beta libraries were built with iRepertoire HTBI primers and CDR3-region Arm-PCR. TCRdb redid the calling of the multiplex PCR reads with MiXCR, one entry per CDR3 protein. In the table there are fewer than 450,000 distinct CDR3 sequences, about 25% of which are singletons. Sample: peripheral blood mononuclear cells (PBMCs), taken when the disease was refractory, from a patient treated with antithyroid drugs. These receptors were collected from a female donor with Graves disease.

In its sample, this clonotype was seen many times. The chain joins TRBV12-3 or TRBV12-4 to TRBJ1-3; 10 bases line up with TRBD1. V lost 1 base and J lost 4; bases outside the gene matches: 4. This CDR3 region has 16 residues. The CDR3 protein is CASSLGTGGAGNTIYF. Here the CDR3 DNA reads TGTGCCAGCAGTTTAGGGACAGGGGGGGCCGGAAACACCATATATTTT.

This chain joins TRBV9 and TRBJ1-1; perhaps TRBD1 as D (6 bases). Trimming removed 1 base at V and 4 bases at J, with 11 bases between. The CDR3 is 14 residues long. Germline V lookup: CDR1 SGDLS, CDR2 YYNGEE. The CDR3 DNA sequence: TGTGCCAGCAGCGTACAGGGGTTGCCCACTGAAGCTTTCTTT. This translates into CASSVQGLPTEAFF.

In this sample, this clonotype turned up a few times. J is TRBJ1-6 and V is TRBV20-1; possible D gene TRBD1, 6 bases. Trimming cost V 6 bases and J 8 bases, with 11 bases left between them. The CDR3 is 12 amino acids. Germline V gives CDR1 DFQATT, CDR2 SNEGSKA (reference sequence). This CDR3 reads CSADPGDSPLHF. In DNA form, the CDR3 reads TGCAGTGCCGATCCAGGGGATTCACCCCTCCACTTT.

This clonotype was observed at least ten times. This chain connects TRBV28 to TRBJ2-5; D is unresolved. V lost 6 bases and J 5 bases, leaving 16 bases between the germline ends. This CDR3 comprises 14 residues. CDR1 and CDR2 from the germline V gene are MDHEN and SYDVKM. The CDR3 is CASSFDSPGETQYF. The CDR3 nucleotides read TGTGCCAGCAGCTTCGACTCCCCTGGGGAGACCCAGTACTTC.

This clonotype was detected only a few times. The chain uses TRBV12-3 or TRBV12-4 and TRBJ1-5; D ambiguous. The V and J ends lost 3 bases and 8 bases respectively, with 23 bases between them. CDR3 size: 17 residues. CDR3 sequence reads: CASSFGRRGEYGEPQHF. The CDR3 DNA reads TGTGCCAGCAGTTTCGGGAGGAGAGGTGAATATGGGGAGCCCCAGCATTTT.

The rearrangement links TRBV27 to TRBJ1-1, with D unclear. V lost 9 bases to trimming and J lost 3 bases, with 17 bases between them. Germline V gene lookup returns CDR1 MNHEY and CDR2 SMNVEV (reference sequence). CDR3 length: 14 residues. DNA for the CDR3: TGTGCCAGTCTTCCACCGGCGGCGGACACTGAAGCTTTCTTT. It translates to CASLPPAADTEAFF.

The chain combines TRBV9 with TRBJ1-1; D uncertain. The germline CDR1 and CDR2 sequences are SGDLS and YYNGEE. V shed 0 bases and J shed 5 bases, with 14 bases lying between them. The CDR3 is 15 amino acids. In DNA form, the CDR3 reads TGTGCCAGCAGCGTAGATGGTGGGAGGAGGACTGAAGCTTTCTTT. Translated: CASSVDGGRRTEAFF.

This clonotype came up many times. V is TRBV28 and J is TRBJ1-1; D may be TRBD1 (5 bases). V shed 2 bases and J shed 1 base, with 14 bases lying between them. The CDR3 is made up of 16 amino acids. Germline V CDR1 and CDR2: MDHEN, SYDVKM. The CDR3 loop is CASSLPSGRENTEAFF. CDR3 coding DNA: TGTGCCAGCAGTTTACCCTCAGGGCGGGAGAACACTGAAGCTTTCTTT.

This clonotype was observed a handful of times. J is TRBJ1-5 and V is TRBV15, with TRBD1 as a possible D gene (5 bases). Germline-derived CDR1 and CDR2 are LNHNV and YYDKDF (reference sequence). The CDR3 spans 15 residues. V lost 0 bases to trimming and J lost 6 bases, with 12 bases between them. The CDR3 bases are TGTGCCACCAGCAGAGATTCAGGGTTGGGTCAGCCCCAGCATTTT. Translating it yields CATSRDSGLGQPQHF.

This clonotype showed up just a few times. This chain's CDR3 is CSAERTSEAYEQYF. As DNA, the CDR3 is TGCAGTGCGGAGAGGACTAGCGAGGCCTACGAGCAGTACTTC. J is TRBJ2-7 and V is TRBV20-1, with TRBD2 matching 9 bases. In germline, CDR1 is DFQATT, CDR2 SNEGSKA (reference sequence). V lost 6 bases and J lost 2; bases outside the gene matches: 8. This CDR3 is built from 14 residues.

About this clonotype itself: The junction differs from germline at one of its ends, possibly a read error. The rearrangement joins TRBV11-3 to TRBJ2-7; a weak D match, TRBD2 (6 bases). This CDR3 is 14 amino acids long. Germline assignment: CDR1 SGHNT and CDR2 YENEEA. CDR3 protein: CASSTGPSGEEQCF. CDR3 DNA: TGTGCCAGCAGCACGGGACCTTCGGGAGAGGAGCAGTGCTTC. The complete variable domain, with remaining parts taken from reference TRBV11-3 and TRBJ2-7, reads EAGVVQSPRYKIIEKKQPVAFWCNPISGHNTLYWYLQNLGQGPELLIRYENEEAVDDSQLPKDRFSAERLKGVDSTLKIQPAELGDSAVYLCASSTGPSGEEQCFGPGTRLTVT.

This clonotype was found many times. The chain combines TRBV28 with TRBJ2-7, with TRBD2 matching 11 bases. The CDR3 totals 14 residues. J gave up 5 bases and V 5 bases, and 5 bases lay outside the gene matches. Germline CDR1 MDHEN, CDR2 SYDVKM. Here the CDR3 DNA reads TGTGCCAGCAGTAGACTAGCGGGACGGAACGAGCAGTACTTC. Translating gives CASSRLAGRNEQYF.

This clonotype was observed a handful of times. This rearrangement joins TRBV6-1 to TRBJ1-1; no definite D call. Germline CDR1 is MNHNS and CDR2 is SASEGT. V shed 0 bases and J shed 1 base, with 12 bases lying between them. The CDR3 contains 16 residues. The CDR3 spells CASSEAIGRRNTEAFF. The DNA for the CDR3 is TGTGCCAGCAGTGAAGCGATCGGACGCAGGAACACTGAAGCTTTCTTT.

Many counts were recorded for this clonotype. This chain joins TRBV28 and TRBJ2-2; D gene ambiguous. Between the trimmed V and J ends, which lost 7 bases and 8 bases, there was a span of 20 bases. The CDR3 extends over 15 amino acids. Germline V gene data show CDR1 as MDHEN and CDR2 as SYDVKM. CDR3 amino acids: CASIFYGLVRGELFF. CDR3 nucleotide sequence: TGTGCCAGCATTTTCTACGGGCTAGTTAGAGGGGAGCTGTTTTTT. Combining the CDR3 with reference TRBV28 and TRBJ2-2 gives the whole variable domain DVKVTQSSRYLVKRTGEKVFLECVQDMDHENMFWYRQDPGLGLRLIYFSYDVKMKEKGDIPEGYSVSREKKERFSLILESASTNQTSMYLCASIFYGLVRGELFFGEGSRLTVL.

The V and J genes are TRBV7-9 and TRBJ2-5; 10 nucleotides agree with TRBD1. After removal of 5 bases from V and 1 base from J, the junction contained 7 bases not matched to a gene. Looked up from germline, CDR1 is SEHNR and CDR2 is FQNEAQ (reference sequence). This CDR3 contains 16 residues. In DNA form, the CDR3 reads TGTGCCAGCAGCCCGGGACAGGGGCCTCTCCAAGAGACCCAGTACTTC. Translation gives CASSPGQGPLQETQYF.

This clonotype was counted at least ten times. V usage is TRBV2 and J usage is TRBJ2-4; D may be TRBD1 (5 bases). CDR3 size: 17 residues. V dropped 6 bases and J dropped 5 bases, with 23 bases sitting between them. Germline V gives CDR1 SNHLY, CDR2 FYNNEI. The CDR3 nucleotides are TGTGCCAGCAGAGATGGGGCAGGGCGCTATATTGAAAACATTCAGTACTTC. Its protein is CASRDGAGRYIENIQYF.

This clonotype was seen a handful of times. V is TRBV10-3 and J is TRBJ1-5, with 9 bases that match TRBD1. The CDR3 extends over 14 amino acids. Germline CDR1 is ENHRY and CDR2 is SYGVKD. V was pared by 3 bases and J by 4 bases, with 1 base of the junction left unmatched. The CDR3 sequence: CAISEGTGNQPQHF. CDR3 sequence (DNA): TGTGCCATCAGTGAAGGGACAGGGAATCAGCCCCAGCATTTT.

The chain joins TRBV20-1 to TRBJ1-2; no definite D call. V was cut by 3 bases and J by 3 bases, with 8 bases left in between. Per the germline V gene, CDR1 is DFQATT and CDR2 is SNEGSKA (reference sequence). CDR3 size: 12 residues. DNA of the CDR3: TGCAGTGCTAGGGCGGCGGACTATGGCTACACCTTC. Translating it yields CSARAADYGYTF.

The chain joins TRBV30 to TRBJ2-7, with no clear D. The length of the CDR3 is 13 residues. Germline V lookup: CDR1 GTSNPN, CDR2 SVGIG (reference sequence). V gave up 1 base and J gave up 6 bases, with 13 bases separating them. The CDR3 loop reads CAWSDLDSSEQYF. CDR3 in DNA: TGTGCCTGGAGTGACCTCGATAGCTCCGAGCAGTACTTC.

This clonotype was picked up many times. The chain carries TRBV2 and TRBJ1-5; 11 bases align to TRBD1. J gave up 8 bases and V 6 bases, and 9 bases lay outside the gene matches. CDR3 size: 15 residues. The germline V gene has CDR1 SNHLY and CDR2 FYNNEI. In DNA, the CDR3 is TGTGCCAGCAGATACGGGACAGGGGGTGTAGAGCCCCAGCATTTT. Its protein is CASRYGTGGVEPQHF.

The table lists this clonotype with many counts. This chain links TRBV7-2 with TRBJ2-7; TRBD2 matches 13 bases. CDR3 size: 17 residues. Germline V lookup: CDR1 SGHTA, CDR2 FQGNSA. J gave up 0 bases and V 2 bases, and 4 bases lay outside the gene matches. The DNA of the CDR3 is TGTGCCAGCAGCTTACCGACTAGCGGGAGGAGCTCCTACGAGCAGTACTTC. It specifies CASSLPTSGRSSYEQYF.

Many counts were recorded for this clonotype. The V gene is TRBV20-1, the J gene TRBJ1-2; TRBD1 is a possible D gene (6 bases). The CDR3 has 15 residues. V lost 0 bases and J lost 7, with 18 bases in between. Germline assignment: CDR1 DFQATT and CDR2 SNEGSKA (reference sequence). CDR3 sequence reads: CSAREGVIQGSGYTF. For the CDR3, the DNA is TGCAGTGCTAGAGAAGGGGTAATACAGGGAAGTGGCTACACCTTC.

CDR3 amino acids: CASSPDVSWNTEAFF. Here the CDR3 DNA reads TGTGCCAGCTCACCAGATGTTAGCTGGAACACTGAAGCTTTCTTT. The rearrangement joins TRBV18 to TRBJ1-1; D gene unclear. Germline values: CDR1 KGHSH, CDR2 LQKENI. Trimming took off 2 bases at V and 1 base at J, with 11 bases between the two ends. The CDR3 spans 15 residues. The entire variable domain, with the rest obtained from reference TRBV18 and TRBJ1-1, is as follows: NAGVMQNPRHLVRRRGQEARLRCSPMKGHSHVYWYRQLPEEGLKFMVYLQKENIIDESGMPKERFSAEFPKEGPSILRIQQVVRGDSAAYFCASSPDVSWNTEAFFGQGTRLTVV.

Ten or more counts support this clonotype. The chain links TRBV7-2 to TRBJ1-5; the D is unclear. Germline V gives CDR1 SGHTA, CDR2 FQGNSA. The CDR3 extends over 13 amino acids. The V end lost 3 bases, the J end lost 1 base, and 4 bases lay between the germline ends. CDR3 in amino acids: CASSFDSNQPQHF. CDR3 nucleotides: TGTGCCAGCAGCTTCGACAGCAATCAGCCCCAGCATTTT.

Many counts were recorded for this clonotype. The J gene is TRBJ1-2, the V gene TRBV28, with D possibly matching TRBD1 (5 bases). CDR3 length: 15 amino acids. Trimming cost V 5 bases and J 6 bases, with 19 bases left between them. Looked up from germline, CDR1 is MDHEN and CDR2 is SYDVKM. The CDR3: CASSDRDPLPDGYTF. DNA for the CDR3: TGTGCCAGCAGTGACCGGGACCCCCTCCCTGATGGCTACACCTTC.